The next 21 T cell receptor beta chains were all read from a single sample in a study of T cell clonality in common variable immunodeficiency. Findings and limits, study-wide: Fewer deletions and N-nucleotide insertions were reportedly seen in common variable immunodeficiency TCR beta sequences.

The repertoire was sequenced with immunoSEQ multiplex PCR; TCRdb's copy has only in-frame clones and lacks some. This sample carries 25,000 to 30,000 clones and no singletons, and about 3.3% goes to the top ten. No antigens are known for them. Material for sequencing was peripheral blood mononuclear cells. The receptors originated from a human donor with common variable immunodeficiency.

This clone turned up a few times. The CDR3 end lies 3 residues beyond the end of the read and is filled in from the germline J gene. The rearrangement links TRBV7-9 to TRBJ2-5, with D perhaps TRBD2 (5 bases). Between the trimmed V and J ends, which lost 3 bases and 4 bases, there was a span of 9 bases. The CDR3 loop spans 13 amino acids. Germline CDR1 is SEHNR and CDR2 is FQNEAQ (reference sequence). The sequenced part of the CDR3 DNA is TGTGCCAGCAGCTTTGCAGGAGGAGAGACC. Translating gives CASSFAGGET. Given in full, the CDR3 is CASSFAGGETQYF.

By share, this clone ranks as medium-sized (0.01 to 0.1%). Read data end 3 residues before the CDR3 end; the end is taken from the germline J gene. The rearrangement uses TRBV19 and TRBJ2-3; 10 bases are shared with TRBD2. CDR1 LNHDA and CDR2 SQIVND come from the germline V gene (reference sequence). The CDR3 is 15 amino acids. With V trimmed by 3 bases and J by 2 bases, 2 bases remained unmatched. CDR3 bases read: TGTGCCAGTAGTATCCTAGCGGGAGCCACAGATACG. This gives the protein CASSILAGATDT. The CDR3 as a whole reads CASSILAGATDTQYF.

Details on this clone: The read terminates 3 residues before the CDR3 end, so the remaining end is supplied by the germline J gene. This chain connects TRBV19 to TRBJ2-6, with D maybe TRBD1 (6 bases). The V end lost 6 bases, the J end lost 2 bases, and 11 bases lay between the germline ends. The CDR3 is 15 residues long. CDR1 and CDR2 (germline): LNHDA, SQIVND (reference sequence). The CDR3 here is CASSDRITGANVLTF. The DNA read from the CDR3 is TGTGCCAGTAGCGACAGGATAACTGGGGCCAACGTC. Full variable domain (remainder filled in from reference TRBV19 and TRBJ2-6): DGGITQSPKYLFRKEGQNVTLSCEQNLNHDAMYWYRQDPGQGLRLIYYSQIVNDFQKGDIAEGYSVSREKKESFPLTVTSAQKNPTAFYLCASSDRITGANVLTFGAGSRLTVL.

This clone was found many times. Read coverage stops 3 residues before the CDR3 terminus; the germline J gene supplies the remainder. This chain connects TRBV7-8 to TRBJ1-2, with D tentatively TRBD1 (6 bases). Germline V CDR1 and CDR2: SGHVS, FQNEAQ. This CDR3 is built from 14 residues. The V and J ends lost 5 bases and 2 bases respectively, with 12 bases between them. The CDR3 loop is CASSRGQGNYGYTF. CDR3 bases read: TGTGCCAGCAGCCGAGGGCAGGGGAACTATGGC.

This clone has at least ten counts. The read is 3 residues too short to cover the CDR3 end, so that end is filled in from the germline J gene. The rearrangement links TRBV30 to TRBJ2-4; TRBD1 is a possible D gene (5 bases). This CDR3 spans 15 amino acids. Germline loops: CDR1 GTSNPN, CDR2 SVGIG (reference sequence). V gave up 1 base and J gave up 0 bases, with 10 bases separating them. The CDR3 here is CAWSGQILAKNIQYF. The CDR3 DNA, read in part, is TGTGCCTGGAGTGGACAGATACTAGCCAAAAACATT.

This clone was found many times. The CDR3 here is CASSPGQTTYEQYF. The sequenced CDR3 bases are TGTGCCAGCTCACCTGGACAGACTACCTACGAG. V is TRBV18 and J is TRBJ2-7; possibly TRBD1 for D (6 bases). The read halts 3 residues ahead of the CDR3 end, with the missing end drawn from the germline J gene. CDR1 and CDR2 from the germline V gene are KGHSH and LQKENI. V was trimmed by 3 bases and J by 2 bases, leaving 11 bases between them. The CDR3 is made up of 14 amino acids.

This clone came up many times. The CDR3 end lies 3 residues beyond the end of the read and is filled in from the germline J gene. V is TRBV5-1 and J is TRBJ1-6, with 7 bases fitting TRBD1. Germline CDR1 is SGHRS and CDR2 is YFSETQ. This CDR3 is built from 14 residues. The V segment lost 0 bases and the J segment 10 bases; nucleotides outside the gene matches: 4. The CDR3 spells CASSLETGYSPLHF. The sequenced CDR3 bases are TGCGCCAGCAGCTTGGAGACAGGGTACTCACCC.

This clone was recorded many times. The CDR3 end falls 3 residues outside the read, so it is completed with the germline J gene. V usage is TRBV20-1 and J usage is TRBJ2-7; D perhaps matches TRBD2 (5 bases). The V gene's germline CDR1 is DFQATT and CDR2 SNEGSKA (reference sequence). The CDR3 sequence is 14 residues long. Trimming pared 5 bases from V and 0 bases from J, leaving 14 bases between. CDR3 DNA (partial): TGCAGTGCTGAGGGCCTCCCCGGCTCCTACGAG. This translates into CSAEGLPGSYE. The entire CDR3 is CSAEGLPGSYEQYF.

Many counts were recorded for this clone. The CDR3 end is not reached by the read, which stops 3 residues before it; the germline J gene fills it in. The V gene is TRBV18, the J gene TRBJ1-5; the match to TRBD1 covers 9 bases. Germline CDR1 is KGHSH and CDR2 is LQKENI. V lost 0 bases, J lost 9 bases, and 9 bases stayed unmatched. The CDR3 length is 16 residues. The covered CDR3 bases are TGTGCCAGCTCACCACCGGGACAGGGTGACCTAGGGCCC. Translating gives CASSPPGQGDLGP. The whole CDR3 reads CASSPPGQGDLGPQHF. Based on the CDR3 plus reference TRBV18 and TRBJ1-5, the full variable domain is NAGVMQNPRHLVRRRGQEARLRCSPMKGHSHVYWYRQLPEEGLKFMVYLQKENIIDESGMPKERFSAEFPKEGPSILRIQQVVRGDSAAYFCASSPPGQGDLGPQHFGDGTRLSIL.

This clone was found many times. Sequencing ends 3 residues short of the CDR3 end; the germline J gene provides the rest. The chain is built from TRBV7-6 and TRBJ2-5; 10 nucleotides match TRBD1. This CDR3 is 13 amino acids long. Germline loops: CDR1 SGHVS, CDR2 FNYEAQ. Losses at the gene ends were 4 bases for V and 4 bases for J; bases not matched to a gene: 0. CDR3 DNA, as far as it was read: TGTGCCAGCAGCTGGACAGGGGGAGAGACC. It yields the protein CASSWTGGET. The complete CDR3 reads CASSWTGGETQYF.

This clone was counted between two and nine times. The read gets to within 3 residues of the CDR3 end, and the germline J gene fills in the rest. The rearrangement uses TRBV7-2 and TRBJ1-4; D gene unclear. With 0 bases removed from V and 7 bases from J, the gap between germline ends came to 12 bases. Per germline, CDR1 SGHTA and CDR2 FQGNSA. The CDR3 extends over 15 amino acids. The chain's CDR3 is CASSLARGWGEKLFF. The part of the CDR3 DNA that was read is TGTGCCAGCAGCTTAGCGCGGGGATGGGGTGAAAAA. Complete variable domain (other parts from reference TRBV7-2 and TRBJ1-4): GAGVSQSPSNKVTEKGKDVELRCDPISGHTALYWYRQSLGQGLEFLIYFQGNSAPDKSGLPSDRFSAERTGGSVSTLTIQRTQQEDSAVYLCASSLARGWGEKLFFGSGTQLSVL.

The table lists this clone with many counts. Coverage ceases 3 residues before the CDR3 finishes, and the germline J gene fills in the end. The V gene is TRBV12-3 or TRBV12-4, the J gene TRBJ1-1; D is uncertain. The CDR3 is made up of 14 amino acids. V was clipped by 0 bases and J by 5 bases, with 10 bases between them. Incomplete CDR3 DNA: TGTGCCAGCAGTTTAGCAGGTCGAAAAACTGAA. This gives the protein CASSLAGRKTE. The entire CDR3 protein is CASSLAGRKTEAFF.

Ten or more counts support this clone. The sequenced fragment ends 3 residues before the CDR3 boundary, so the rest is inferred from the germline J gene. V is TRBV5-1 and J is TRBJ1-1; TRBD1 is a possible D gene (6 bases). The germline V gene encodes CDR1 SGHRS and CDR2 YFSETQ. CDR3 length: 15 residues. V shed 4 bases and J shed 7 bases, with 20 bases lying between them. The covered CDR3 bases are TGCGCCAGCAGCGCTACTGAACAGGGCTACGGTGAA. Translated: CASSATEQGYGE. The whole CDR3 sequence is CASSATEQGYGEAFF.

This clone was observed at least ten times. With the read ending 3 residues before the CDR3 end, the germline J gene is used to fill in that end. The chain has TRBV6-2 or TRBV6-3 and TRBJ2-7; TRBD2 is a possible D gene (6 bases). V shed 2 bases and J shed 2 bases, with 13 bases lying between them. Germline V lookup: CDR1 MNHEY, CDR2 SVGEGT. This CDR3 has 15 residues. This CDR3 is CASSYPSRGTYEQYF. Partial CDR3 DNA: TGTGCCAGCAGTTACCCCTCCCGGGGGACCTACGAG.

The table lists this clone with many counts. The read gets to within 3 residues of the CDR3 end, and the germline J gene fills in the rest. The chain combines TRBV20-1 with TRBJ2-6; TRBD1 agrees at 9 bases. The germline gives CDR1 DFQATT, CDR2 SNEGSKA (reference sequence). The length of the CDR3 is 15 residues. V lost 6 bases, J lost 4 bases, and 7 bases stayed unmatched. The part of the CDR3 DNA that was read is TGCAGTGCGCACACAGGGGGCTCAGGGGCCAACGTC. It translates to CSAHTGGSGANV. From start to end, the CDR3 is CSAHTGGSGANVLTF.

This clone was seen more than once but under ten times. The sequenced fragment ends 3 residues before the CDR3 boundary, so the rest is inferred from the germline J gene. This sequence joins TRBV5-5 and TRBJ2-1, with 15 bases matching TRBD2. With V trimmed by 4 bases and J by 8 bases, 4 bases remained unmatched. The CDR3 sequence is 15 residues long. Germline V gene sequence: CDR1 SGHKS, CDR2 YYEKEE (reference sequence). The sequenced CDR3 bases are TGTGCCAGCAGCACCGGACTAGCGGGAGGGGATGAG. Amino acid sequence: CASSTGLAGGDE. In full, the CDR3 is CASSTGLAGGDEQFF.

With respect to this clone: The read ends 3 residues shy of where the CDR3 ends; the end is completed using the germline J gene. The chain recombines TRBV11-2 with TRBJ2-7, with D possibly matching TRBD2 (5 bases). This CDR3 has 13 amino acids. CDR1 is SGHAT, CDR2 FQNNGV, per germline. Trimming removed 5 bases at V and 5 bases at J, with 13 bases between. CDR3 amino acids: CASSPFGENEQYF. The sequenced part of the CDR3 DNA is TGTGCCAGCAGCCCATTCGGGGAAAACGAG. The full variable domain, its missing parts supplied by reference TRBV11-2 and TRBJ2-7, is EAGVAQSPRYKIIEKRQSVAFWCNPISGHATLYWYQQILGQGPKLLIQFQNNGVVDDSQLPKDRFSAERLKGVDSTLKIQPAKLEDSAVYLCASSPFGENEQYFGPGTRLTVT.

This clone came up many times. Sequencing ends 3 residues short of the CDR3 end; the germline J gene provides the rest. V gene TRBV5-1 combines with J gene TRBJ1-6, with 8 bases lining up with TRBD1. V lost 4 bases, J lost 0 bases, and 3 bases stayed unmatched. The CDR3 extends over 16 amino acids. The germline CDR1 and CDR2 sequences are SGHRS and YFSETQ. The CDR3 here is CASSTGGSSYNSPLHF. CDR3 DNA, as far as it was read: TGCGCCAGCAGCACAGGGGGGAGCTCCTATAATTCACCC.

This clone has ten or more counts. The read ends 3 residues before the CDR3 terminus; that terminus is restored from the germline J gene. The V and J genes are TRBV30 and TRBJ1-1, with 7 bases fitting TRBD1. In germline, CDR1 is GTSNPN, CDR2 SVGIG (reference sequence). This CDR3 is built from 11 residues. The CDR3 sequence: CAWIDRVRAFF. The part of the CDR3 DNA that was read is TGTGCCTGGATCGACAGGGTTCGA.

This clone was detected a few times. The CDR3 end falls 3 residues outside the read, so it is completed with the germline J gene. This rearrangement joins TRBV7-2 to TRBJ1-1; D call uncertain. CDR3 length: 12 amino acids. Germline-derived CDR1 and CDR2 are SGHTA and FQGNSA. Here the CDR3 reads CASSFEGLTAFF. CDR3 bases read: TGTGCCAGCAGCTTCGAGGGCCTAACG.

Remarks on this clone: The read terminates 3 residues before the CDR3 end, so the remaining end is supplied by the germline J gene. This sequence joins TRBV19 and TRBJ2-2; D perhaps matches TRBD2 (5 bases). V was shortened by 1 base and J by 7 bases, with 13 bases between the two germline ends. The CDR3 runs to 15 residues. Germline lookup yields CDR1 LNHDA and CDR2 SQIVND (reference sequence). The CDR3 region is CASSIGTSHGGELFF. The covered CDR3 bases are TGTGCCAGTAGTATAGGAACTAGTCACGGCGGGGAG. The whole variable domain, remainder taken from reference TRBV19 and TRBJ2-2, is DGGITQSPKYLFRKEGQNVTLSCEQNLNHDAMYWYRQDPGQGLRLIYYSQIVNDFQKGDIAEGYSVSREKKESFPLTVTSAQKNPTAFYLCASSIGTSHGGELFFGEGSRLTVL.